The sequence of this TCR beta chain was determined in a study of identical twins. The CDR3 sequence is 15 residues long. V lost 4 bases, J lost 4 bases, and 6 bases stayed unmatched. From the 5' RACE reads, TCRdb called clonotypes with MiXCR, one entry per CDR3 protein. The sample includes 1,800,000 or so distinct CDR3 sequences, around a third of them seen just once. Healthy Caucasians alone served as donors. Study observations and caveats: Compared with models, monozygotic twins showed more out-of-frame TCR alpha sharing. Findings came from cross-sectional statistics, without long-term follow-up of donors. Invariant T cells like MAIT and iNKT could partly confound the zero-insertion analyses.

To note about this clonotype: Antigen specificity is unknown. It may be a read error: a sequence one base away is much more abundant.

Source material: cord blood. The V call is TRBV12-3 or TRBV12-4, the J call TRBJ2-1, with 8 positions matching TRBD2. The receptor was derived from a newborn girl in good health. CDR3 protein: CASSSNGRGYNEQFF. DNA for the CDR3: TGTGCCAGCAGTTCTAACGGGAGGGGTTACAATGAGCAGTTCTTC.